Here is one TCR beta chain with its context. Its cognate antigen is unknown. PCR was performed using 60 Vbeta and 13 Jbeta primers. The protocol was immunoSEQ multiplex PCR, while the TCRdb copy is restricted to in-frame clones and leaves out a portion. There are about 120,000 clones in the sample; roughly 80% occur only once, and approximately 4% lies in the top ten. These data are taken from a study of cytomegalovirus exposure and HLA in healthy donors. Points from the study as a whole: There were reportedly fewer N-insertions in an Asian-associated ancestry cluster than the approximately 670-donor mean, in a later analysis.

The CDR3 has 12 residues. V lost 4 bases and J 1 base, leaving 4 bases between the germline ends. Germline V gives CDR1 SNHLY, CDR2 FYNNEI. The J gene is TRBJ2-5, the V gene TRBV2; D is ambiguous. The clonotype originates from a man younger than 35 in good health and CMV-seropositive. The specimen sequenced was PBMCs. CDR3: CASSVAQETQYF. In DNA form, the CDR3 reads TGTGCCAGCAGTGTGGCCCAAGAGACCCAGTACTTC.